The 32 T cell receptor beta chains below come from one sample, sequenced in a study of T cell repertoires and HLA-DP antigens. TCRdb's copy holds only in-frame clones and misses some; the assay was immunoSEQ multiplex PCR. The sample shows tens of thousands of clones, roughly 78% of them seen only once. These receptors have no known antigen. Sequenced material: CD4+ T cells from PBMCs. Receptors originate from a man aged 60-69 years in good health and CMV-seronegative.

There are a few counts of this clone. V usage is TRBV7-9 and J usage is TRBJ1-2, with 11 positions matching TRBD1. The V gene's germline CDR1 is SEHNR and CDR2 FQNEAQ (reference sequence). Losses at the gene ends were 5 bases for V and 8 bases for J; bases not matched to a gene: 7. This CDR3 has 14 residues. The CDR3 DNA follows: TGTGCCAGCAGCGGACAGGGGGCTAAGGGAGGCTACACCTTC. It yields the protein CASSGQGAKGGYTF.

Only a few counts were recorded for this clone. The chain couples TRBV9 to TRBJ2-2; a possible D gene is TRBD1 (5 bases). The CDR3 sequence is 17 residues long. V shed 3 bases and J shed 0 bases, with 15 bases lying between them. Germline loops: CDR1 SGDLS, CDR2 YYNGEE. The CDR3 sequence: CASSGRVGRANTGELFF. In DNA form, the CDR3 reads TGTGCCAGCAGCGGTAGGGTGGGCAGGGCGAACACCGGGGAGCTGTTTTTT. The full variable domain, completed using reference TRBV9 and TRBJ2-2, is DSGVTQTPKHLITATGQRVTLRCSPRSGDLSVYWYQQSLDQGLQFLIQYYNGEERAKGNILERFSAQQFPDLHSELNLSSLELGDSALYFCASSGRVGRANTGELFFGEGSRLTVL.

The chain joins TRBV6-4 to TRBJ1-2; TRBD1 agrees at 9 bases. From germline, CDR1 is MRHNA and CDR2 SNTAGT. The trim removed 4 bases at V and 5 bases at J, leaving 5 bases unmatched. The CDR3 is made up of 14 amino acids. CDR3 in amino acids: CASSAGTGSYGYTF. DNA of the CDR3: TGTGCCAGCAGTGCCGGGACAGGGAGTTATGGCTACACCTTC.

V usage is TRBV14 and J usage is TRBJ1-1, with unresolved D. Germline V CDR1 and CDR2: SGHDN, FVKESK. The CDR3 contains 14 residues. Trimming left V 4 bases short and J 1 base short, with 10 bases between. DNA of the CDR3: TGTGCCAGCAGCCTAAGGGCTGGGAACACTGAAGCTTTCTTT. Amino acid sequence: CASSLRAGNTEAFF.

This clone came up a few times. This chain uses TRBV11-2 with TRBJ2-1; a weak D match, TRBD1 (6 bases). V lost 5 bases to trimming and J lost 4 bases, with 9 bases between them. Germline lookup yields CDR1 SGHAT and CDR2 FQNNGV. The CDR3 runs to 13 residues. In DNA form, the CDR3 reads TGTGCCAGCAGCCCCGACAGGTACAATGAGCAGTTCTTC. Its protein is CASSPDRYNEQFF.

The V call is TRBV14, the J call TRBJ1-1; D call uncertain. This CDR3 contains 14 residues. The V gene's germline CDR1 is SGHDN and CDR2 FVKESK. Deletions cut 2 bases from V and 6 bases from J, with 13 bases between. The CDR3, as DNA: TGTGCCAGCAGCCAATTGTATGTGGGGTCTGAAGCTTTCTTT. It is translated as CASSQLYVGSEAFF.

This clone came up a few times. This sequence joins TRBV5-4 and TRBJ2-3; tentative D call: TRBD1 (5 bases). Trimming left V 0 bases short and J 1 base short, with 9 bases between. The CDR3 spans 15 residues. Germline V CDR1 and CDR2: SGHNT, YYREEE (reference sequence). CDR3 DNA sequence: TGTGCCAGCAGCTTGGAGGGGTCTGGCACAGATACGCAGTATTTT. It specifies CASSLEGSGTDTQYF.

V gene TRBV19 combines with J gene TRBJ1-1; D is unclear. The V gene's germline CDR1 is LNHDA and CDR2 SQIVND (reference sequence). V was pared by 2 bases and J by 7 bases, with 11 bases between. This CDR3 has 13 amino acids. CDR3 bases: TGTGCCAGTAGTATAACCTCGCGATATGAAGCTTTCTTT. Amino acid sequence: CASSITSRYEAFF.

This clone was counted between two and nine times. The chain uses TRBV7-9 and TRBJ2-3, with 9 bases lining up with TRBD2. V was pared by 5 bases and J by 3 bases, with 12 bases of the junction left unmatched. CDR3 length: 17 residues. The germline V gene has CDR1 SEHNR and CDR2 FQNEAQ (reference sequence). The CDR3 loop is CASSAAAGGIETDTQYF. For the CDR3, the DNA is TGTGCCAGCAGCGCCGCGGCGGGGGGGATTGAAACAGATACGCAGTATTTT.

The chain couples TRBV4-3 to TRBJ1-1; tentative D call: TRBD1 (6 bases). The germline gives CDR1 LGHNA, CDR2 YSLEER. Trimming left V 4 bases short and J 6 bases short, with 15 bases between. CDR3 size: 14 residues. In DNA, the CDR3 is TGCGCCAGCAGCCGCATTCAGGGGTCCGCTGAAGCTTTCTTT. This codes for CASSRIQGSAEAFF.

This chain links TRBV7-2 with TRBJ2-3; 13 nucleotides align to TRBD2. After removal of 5 bases from V and 4 bases from J, the junction contained 3 bases not matched to a gene. Looked up from germline, CDR1 is SGHTA and CDR2 is FQGNSA. The CDR3 sequence is 15 residues long. The CDR3 spells CASSGLAGASDTQYF. CDR3 DNA sequence: TGTGCCAGCAGCGGACTAGCGGGAGCCTCAGATACGCAGTATTTT.

The chain couples TRBV5-6 to TRBJ1-4, with unresolved D. Germline V gene lookup returns CDR1 SGHDT and CDR2 YYEEEE. The CDR3 has 16 residues. V shed 3 bases and J shed 4 bases, with 16 bases lying between them. The CDR3 spells CASSSVTGRGNEKLFF. CDR3 nucleotides: TGTGCCAGCAGCTCGGTTACTGGACGGGGTAATGAAAAACTGTTTTTT.

This sequence joins TRBV7-2 and TRBJ1-1; D call uncertain. The germline V gene has CDR1 SGHTA and CDR2 FQGNSA. Trimming removed 2 bases from V and 4 bases from J, with 5 bases in between. The CDR3 consists of 12 residues. Here the CDR3 reads CASSLPGTEAFF. CDR3 coding DNA: TGTGCCAGCAGCTTACCCGGCACTGAAGCTTTCTTT. The full variable domain, in which reference TRBV7-2 and TRBJ1-1 provide the parts outside the CDR3, is GAGVSQSPSNKVTEKGKDVELRCDPISGHTALYWYRQSLGQGLEFLIYFQGNSAPDKSGLPSDRFSAERTGGSVSTLTIQRTQQEDSAVYLCASSLPGTEAFFGQGTRLTVV.

The rearrangement joins TRBV11-2 to TRBJ2-1; D ambiguous. Trimming pared 2 bases from V and 8 bases from J, leaving 10 bases between. Looked up from germline, CDR1 is SGHAT and CDR2 is FQNNGV. CDR3 length: 13 residues. The CDR3 is CASSLPGRDEQFF. CDR3 bases: TGTGCCAGCAGCTTACCCGGACGAGATGAGCAGTTCTTC.

The genes are TRBV23-1 and TRBJ1-6; no clear D gene. TRBV23-1 is an ORF; its function is uncertain. V was clipped by 8 bases and J by 2 bases, with 13 bases between them. CDR3 length equals 15 residues. CDR3 residues: CASGPSKTYNSPLHF. The CDR3, as DNA: TGCGCCAGCGGACCCTCGAAAACCTATAATTCACCCCTCCACTTT.

In this sample, this clone turned up a few times. V gene TRBV30 combines with J gene TRBJ1-3, with no clear D. The CDR3 covers 14 residues. Germline V lookup: CDR1 GTSNPN, CDR2 SVGIG (reference sequence). V gave up 0 bases and J gave up 0 bases, with 6 bases separating them. DNA for the CDR3: TGTGCCTGGAGTGTTAGCAGCTCTGGAAACACCATATATTTT. This encodes CAWSVSSSGNTIYF.

The chain uses TRBV9 and TRBJ1-1; TRBD1 aligns across 7 bases. Per germline, CDR1 SGDLS and CDR2 YYNGEE. The CDR3 consists of 13 residues. J was trimmed by 6 bases and V by 4 bases; bases with no gene match: 6. The CDR3 region is CASSFLTGAEAFF. Here the CDR3 DNA reads TGTGCCAGCAGCTTTTTAACAGGGGCTGAAGCTTTCTTT.

The V and J genes are TRBV19 and TRBJ1-4; 7 bases are shared with TRBD1. Germline loops: CDR1 LNHDA, CDR2 SQIVND (reference sequence). Trimming at V came to 6 bases and at J to 3 bases, leaving 10 bases not matched to a gene. This CDR3 is built from 16 residues. CDR3 nucleotides: TGTGCCAGTAGCAACATTTGGCAGGGGGCTAATGAAAAACTGTTTTTT. This codes for CASSNIWQGANEKLFF.

By share, this clone ranks as medium-sized (0.01 to 0.1%). The J gene is TRBJ1-1, the V gene TRBV5-4; the match to TRBD1 covers 8 bases. Germline V CDR1 and CDR2: SGHNT, YYREEE (reference sequence). The CDR3 runs to 17 residues. V dropped 5 bases and J dropped 0; count of bases not matched to a gene: 12. In DNA, the CDR3 is TGTGCCAGCAGGGAGACAGGGGTATCTAACTTGAACACTGAAGCTTTCTTT. Protein: CASRETGVSNLNTEAFF. Combining the CDR3 with reference TRBV5-4 and TRBJ1-1 gives the whole variable domain ETGVTQSPTHLIKTRGQQVTLRCSSQSGHNTVSWYQQALGQGPQFIFQYYREEENGRGNFPPRFSGLQFPNYSSELNVNALELDDSALYLCASRETGVSNLNTEAFFGQGTRLTVV.

V is TRBV7-2 and J is TRBJ2-2; unclear D gene. The CDR3 consists of 16 residues. Looked up from germline, CDR1 is SGHTA and CDR2 is FQGNSA. V lost 5 bases to trimming and J lost 2 bases, with 15 bases between them. The CDR3 loop reads CASSTKNQINTGELFF. For the CDR3, the DNA is TGTGCCAGCAGCACCAAAAACCAGATTAACACCGGGGAGCTGTTTTTT.

The chain links TRBV2 to TRBJ1-1; D is unclear. Germline CDR1 SNHLY, CDR2 FYNNEI. This CDR3 is 14 amino acids long. V shed 5 bases and J shed 2 bases, with 12 bases lying between them. In DNA form, the CDR3 reads TGTGCCAGCAGTCGCGACGGACCCAACACTGAAGCTTTCTTT. This gives the protein CASSRDGPNTEAFF.

The chain joins TRBV5-5 to TRBJ2-2; D gene unclear. The germline gives CDR1 SGHKS, CDR2 YYEKEE (reference sequence). The CDR3 is 15 residues long. The V end lost 4 bases, the J end lost 1 base, and 11 bases lay between the germline ends. CDR3 protein: CASSLTLGNTGELFF. The CDR3 region has the DNA TGTGCCAGCAGCCTAACTCTCGGGAACACCGGGGAGCTGTTTTTT.

The CDR3 nucleotides read TGTGCCAGCAGCTCATGGAGGAGCTCCTATAATTCACCCCTCCACTTT. Amino acids: CASSSWRSSYNSPLHF. The chain uses TRBV7-9 and TRBJ1-6, with no clear D. The CDR3 runs 16 residues. Looked up from germline, CDR1 is SEHNR and CDR2 is FQNEAQ (reference sequence). Trimming took off 4 bases at V and 0 bases at J, with 10 bases between the two ends.

The rearrangement uses TRBV4-1 and TRBJ2-2; D may be TRBD2 (6 bases). Germline CDR1 and CDR2: MGHRA and YSYEKL. Trimming took 1 base from V and 0 from J, leaving 6 bases between them. CDR3 length equals 15 residues. CDR3 nucleotides: TGCGCCAGCAGCCAAGCGGGGGCGAACACCGGGGAGCTGTTTTTT. Amino acid sequence: CASSQAGANTGELFF.

The chain employs TRBV29-1 and TRBJ2-1; D gene uncertain. CDR1 is SQVTM and CDR2 is ANQGSEA in the germline V gene. The V end was cut by 4 bases, the J end by 2 bases, with 12 bases between. CDR3 size: 14 residues. As DNA, the CDR3 is TGCAGCGTTGCTCATTCTGGCGCCTACAATGAGCAGTTCTTC. It yields the protein CSVAHSGAYNEQFF.

This chain uses TRBV5-1 with TRBJ1-2; 7 bases are shared with TRBD1. The CDR3 spans 14 residues. V gave up 4 bases and J gave up 0 bases; unmatched junction bases: 3. Per germline, CDR1 SGHRS and CDR2 YFSETQ. The CDR3 DNA sequence: TGCGCCAGCAGCGTAGGGACAGCTAACTATGGCTACACCTTC. Residues: CASSVGTANYGYTF.

J is TRBJ2-1 and V is TRBV5-5, with 7 bases matching TRBD1. Germline V lookup: CDR1 SGHKS, CDR2 YYEKEE (reference sequence). Trimming removed 2 bases from V and 5 bases from J; junction bases left unmatched: 10. The CDR3 consists of 16 residues. The CDR3, as DNA: TGTGCCAGCAGCTTCGGGGCCGGGACAGCCAACAATGAGCAGTTCTTC. Amino acid sequence: CASSFGAGTANNEQFF.

In nucleotides, the CDR3 is TGTGCCAGCAGCTTCGGCAACAGGGTTTATGGCTACACCTTC. Residues: CASSFGNRVYGYTF. The V call is TRBV7-2, the J call TRBJ1-2, with a tentative D call TRBD1 (6 bases). CDR1 and CDR2 from the germline V gene are SGHTA and FQGNSA. Between the trimmed V and J ends, which lost 3 bases and 5 bases, there was a span of 13 bases. This CDR3 has 14 residues.

The table lists this clone with a few counts. The chain joins TRBV11-3 to TRBJ2-7; 8 nucleotides match TRBD1. Trimming took 5 bases from V and 4 from J; bases not matched to a gene: 4. Per germline, CDR1 SGHNT and CDR2 YENEEA. CDR3 size: 13 residues. The CDR3 region is CASSPRTGYEQYF. DNA of the CDR3: TGTGCCAGCAGCCCCAGGACAGGGTACGAGCAGTACTTC.

J is TRBJ2-6 and V is TRBV2; D is undetermined. The CDR3 is 12 residues long. V shed 7 bases and J shed 7 bases, with 8 bases lying between them. The germline V gene encodes CDR1 SNHLY and CDR2 FYNNEI. CDR3 nucleotide sequence: TGTGCCAGCACCCCCGGCGCCAACGTCCTGACTTTC. Its protein is CASTPGANVLTF.

This chain uses TRBV28 with TRBJ1-5; D call uncertain. The CDR3 spans 14 residues. Trimming removed 5 bases from V and 2 bases from J, with 10 bases in between. From germline, CDR1 is MDHEN and CDR2 SYDVKM. In nucleotides, the CDR3 is TGTGCCAGCAGTCTCCTAATCGGCAATCAGCCCCAGCATTTT. This translates into CASSLLIGNQPQHF.

The chain uses TRBV19 and TRBJ2-2; 8 nucleotides match TRBD2. The CDR3 is 14 residues long. Germline V gene data show CDR1 as LNHDA and CDR2 as SQIVND (reference sequence). The J segment lost 7 bases and the V segment lost 9 bases, leaving 10 bases of the junction unmatched. CDR3 DNA sequence: TGTGCCAGCCTCCCGGGAGGGGGGGGCGGGGAGCTGTTTTTT. The encoded protein is CASLPGGGGGELFF.